This T cell receptor (beta chain) was captured by sequencing in a study of T cell responses to AZD1222 COVID-19 vaccine. Study-level points and caveats: Vaccine-associated CD4 TCRs spanned spike, dominant at 160-218 and 743-854.

Germline loops: CDR1 MGHDK, CDR2 SYGVNS. The CDR3 has 13 residues. Trimming removed 7 bases from V and 9 bases from J; junction bases left unmatched: 4. Using immunoSEQ multiplex PCR, the repertoire was profiled, and TCRdb retains in-frame clones only, with some absent. Here the sample spans around 89,000 clones, under 95% being singletons. Details on this clone: Antigen specificity is unknown.

The rearrangement links TRBV25-1 to TRBJ2-1; 12 positions match TRBD2. The sequencing used peripheral blood, collected on day 0 of AZD1222 vaccination. This TCR derives from an adult in good health. CDR3 loop: CASILAGGTEQFF. CDR3 sequence (DNA): TGTGCCAGCATCCTAGCGGGGGGGACTGAGCAGTTCTTC.